A selection of T cell receptor beta chains follows, all from one sample in a study of blood T cell repertoires in COVID-19. Libraries were prepared by immunoSEQ multiplex PCR; TCRdb keeps only in-frame clonotypes and omits some of them. The data contain roughly 400,000 clones, roughly nine tenths of them seen just once; the ten biggest clones take up roughly 0.9%. The specimen sequenced was PBMCs or T cells enriched from blood (not recorded which). All receptors come from a middle-aged woman who had been exposed to COVID-19. Both conserved end residues are part of each CDR3. D genes are given only for firm matches. Size values are once, few and many counts, or a class for expanded clones, and some rows have none.

TRBD2	.	TRBV19	TRBJ2-1	CASSLLSGGAGNEQFF	TGTGCCAGTAGTTTACTCAGCGGGGGGGCCGGGAATGAGCAGTTCTTC
.	.	TRBV7-3	TRBJ2-3	CASSLSRTDTQYF	TGTGCCAGCAGCTTATCGCGAACAGATACGCAGTATTTT
.	.	TRBV7-6	TRBJ2-2	CASSLAGADTGELFF	TGTGCCAGCAGCTTAGCAGGGGCCGACACCGGGGAGCTGTTTTTT
.	.	TRBV30	TRBJ1-2	CAWSVSGSGGYTF	TGTGCCTGGAGTGTATCAGGGTCGGGTGGCTACACCTTC
.	.	TRBV6-5	TRBJ1-4	CASNRVYNEKLFF	TGTGCCAGCAATCGGGTCTATAATGAAAAACTGTTTTTT
TRBD1	once	TRBV12-3/TRBV12-4	TRBJ1-1	CASRRTGGAFF	TGTGCCAGCAGGCGGACAGGGGGAGCTTTCTTT
.	.	TRBV10-3	TRBJ1-2	CAISANGNYGYTF	TGTGCCATCAGTGCGAACGGGAACTATGGCTACACCTTC
.	.	TRBV13	TRBJ1-5	CASSEGDSNQPQHF	TGTGCCAGCAGCGAAGGGGATAGCAATCAGCCCCAGCATTTT
TRBD1	.	TRBV7-2	TRBJ1-5	CASSLGTGSSYSNQPQHF	TGTGCCAGCAGCTTAGGGACAGGGAGCTCCTATAGCAATCAGCCCCAGCATTTT
.	.	TRBV18	TRBJ1-1	CASSPPVSDTEAFF	TGTGCCAGCTCACCACCCGTGTCGGACACTGAAGCTTTCTTT
TRBD1	.	TRBV9	TRBJ1-4	CASSPLRGQGLEKLFF	TGTGCCAGCAGCCCGCTGAGGGGGCAGGGTCTCGAAAAACTGTTTTTT
TRBD2	.	TRBV19	TRBJ2-7	CASRKAGGTYEQYF	TGTGCCAGTAGAAAAGCGGGAGGAACCTACGAGCAGTACTTC
.	.	TRBV5-8	TRBJ2-2	CASSLRGLAGDGELFF	TGTGCCAGCAGCTTGAGGGGGTTAGCCGGTGACGGGGAGCTGTTTTTT
TRBD2	.	TRBV25-1	TRBJ2-1	CASSEEGGRPPYIEQFF	TGTGCCAGCAGTGAAGAAGGCGGGAGGCCCCCCTACATTGAGCAGTTCTTC
TRBD1	.	TRBV6-7	TRBJ2-5	CASSYTRRDRGSETQYF	TGTGCCAGCAGTTACACACGCCGGGACAGGGGGTCGGAGACCCAGTACTTC
TRBD1	.	TRBV27	TRBJ1-4	CAGSTSQGQGHEKLFF	TGTGCCGGGTCAACCTCCCAGGGACAGGGGCACGAAAAACTGTTTTTT
TRBD1	.	TRBV29-1	TRBJ2-5	CSVMGQGVGDQYF	TGCAGCGTAATGGGACAGGGGGTAGGGGACCAGTACTTC
TRBD1	.	TRBV4-3	TRBJ1-6	CASSQGTGYNSPLHF	TGCGCCAGCAGCCAAGGGACAGGGTACAATTCACCCCTCCACTTT
TRBD2	.	TRBV9	TRBJ2-6	CASSAGLAGTGASGANVLTF	TGTGCCAGCAGCGCTGGACTAGCTGGGACGGGTGCCTCTGGGGCCAACGTCCTGACTTTC
TRBD2	few	TRBV19	TRBJ2-7	CASSIVLAGNYEQYF	TGTGCCAGTAGTATTGTACTAGCGGGGAACTACGAGCAGTACTTC
.	.	TRBV7-9	TRBJ1-4	CASSSGTHSATNEKLFF	TGTGCCAGCAGCTCAGGGACACATAGCGCAACTAATGAAAAACTGTTTTTT
.	.	TRBV6-2/TRBV6-3	TRBJ1-1	CASSLGADTEAFF	TGTGCCAGCAGTTTAGGAGCGGACACTGAAGCTTTCTTT
.	.	TRBV12-3/TRBV12-4	TRBJ2-7	CASSLAALYEQYF	TGTGCCAGCAGTTTAGCGGCTTTATACGAGCAGTACTTC
.	.	TRBV15	TRBJ2-1	CATSRDRVFGNEQFF	TGTGCCACCAGCAGAGACAGGGTCTTTGGGAATGAGCAGTTCTTC
.	.	TRBV18	TRBJ1-5	CASSPRGLGAGRPQHF	TGTGCCAGCTCACCGAGAGGCTTGGGGGCTGGGCGGCCCCAGCATTTT
.	.	TRBV12-5	TRBJ1-1	CASGLVWDTYTEAFF	TGTGCTAGTGGTTTGGTCTGGGACACCTACACTGAAGCTTTCTTT
.	.	TRBV24-1	TRBJ2-2	CATGKSGQSIGELFF	TGTGCCACCGGGAAGTCGGGACAATCCATCGGGGAGCTGTTTTTT
.	.	TRBV28	TRBJ1-4	CASSLAPINEKLFF	TGTGCCAGCAGTTTGGCACCGATTAATGAAAAACTGTTTTTT
.	.	TRBV7-9	TRBJ1-1	CASSLASFTEAFF	TGTGCCAGCAGCTTAGCCTCCTTCACTGAAGCTTTCTTT
TRBD2	.	TRBV30	TRBJ2-7	CAWSVNLGTSGSTYEQYF	TGTGCCTGGAGTGTTAACCTCGGGACTAGCGGGAGTACCTACGAGCAGTACTTC
TRBD2	.	TRBV5-1	TRBJ2-5	CASSSPRASGAQETQYF	TGCGCCAGCAGCTCCCCGAGGGCGAGCGGGGCCCAAGAGACCCAGTACTTC
.	.	TRBV19	TRBJ1-4	CASKDPRGVTNEKLFF	TGTGCCAGTAAGGACCCCAGGGGCGTAACTAATGAAAAACTGTTTTTT
TRBD2	.	TRBV5-4	TRBJ2-3	CASSLGGGVTDTQYF	TGTGCCAGCAGCTTGGGCGGGGGGGTCACAGATACGCAGTATTTT
.	.	TRBV6-1	TRBJ2-7	CASSVTSGMGAFEQYF	TGTGCCAGCAGTGTTACCTCTGGCATGGGAGCGTTCGAGCAGTACTTC
.	.	TRBV2	TRBJ2-7	CASSETPGPYEQYF	TGTGCCAGCAGTGAAACACCAGGGCCCTACGAGCAGTACTTC
TRBD2	.	TRBV7-3	TRBJ2-5	CASSKGLAGVQETQYF	TGTGCCAGCTCAAAAGGTCTAGCGGGGGTACAAGAGACCCAGTACTTC
TRBD2	.	TRBV5-1	TRBJ2-7	CASSSLTSGVPYEQYF	TGCGCCAGCAGCTCTTTAACTAGCGGGGTCCCCTACGAGCAGTACTTC
.	.	TRBV29-1	TRBJ2-5	CSVSGGRETQYF	TGCAGCGTCTCAGGGGGGAGAGAGACCCAGTACTTC
TRBD2	.	TRBV5-1	TRBJ2-2	CASTRTGAGGANTGELFF	TGCGCCAGCACGCGGACGGGCGCGGGAGGGGCTAACACCGGGGAGCTGTTTTTT
TRBD2	.	TRBV6-5	TRBJ2-1	CASSLRLAGTNEQFF	TGTGCCAGCAGTCTCCGACTAGCGGGGACCAATGAGCAGTTCTTC
.	.	TRBV3-1/TRBV3-2	TRBJ1-2	CASSQGGNMGGNYGYTF	TGTGCCAGCAGCCAAGGCGGTAACATGGGTGGGAACTATGGCTACACCTTC
.	.	TRBV5-4	TRBJ2-5	CASSLGLEQETQYF	TGTGCCAGCAGCTTGGGACTGGAACAAGAGACCCAGTACTTC
.	.	TRBV18	TRBJ2-7	CASSPQRSSYEQYF	TGTGCCAGCTCACCACAGCGGAGCTCCTACGAGCAGTACTTC
.	.	TRBV5-1	TRBJ2-2	CASSLGDRDTGELFF	TGCGCCAGCAGCTTGGGCGACAGAGACACCGGGGAGCTGTTTTTT
TRBD2	once	TRBV9	TRBJ2-2	CASSGLSGRRTGELFF	TGTGCCAGCAGCGGCCTTAGCGGGAGAAGGACCGGGGAGCTGTTTTTT
.	once	TRBV7-9	TRBJ1-3	CASTPTAREVGGNTIYF	TGTGCCAGCACCCCAACCGCAAGGGAGGTTGGAGGAAACACCATATATTTT
.	.	TRBV7-2	TRBJ2-6	CASTLAGGTGANVLTF	TGTGCCAGCACCCTAGCCGGGGGAACCGGGGCCAACGTCCTGACTTTC
TRBD1	once	TRBV5-1	TRBJ1-4	CASSLMSGRGMGEKLFF	TGCGCCAGCAGCTTGATGTCCGGCAGGGGGATGGGAGAAAAACTGTTTTTT
.	.	TRBV7-2	TRBJ1-1	CASSVRTRNTEAFF	TGTGCCAGCAGCGTAAGGACAAGGAACACTGAAGCTTTCTTT
.	once	TRBV19	TRBJ1-5	CASSVGSRGHIHQPQHF	TGTGCCAGTTCCGTCGGGTCCAGGGGCCATATTCATCAGCCCCAGCATTTT
TRBD1	.	TRBV27	TRBJ2-7	CASRQGAPYEQYF	TGTGCCAGCAGACAGGGGGCCCCCTACGAGCAGTACTTC